This TCR beta chain appears in the sequencing data of a study of T-cell reconstitution after alpha-beta-depleted transplantation in children listed by TCRdb under 2016. Study-level background: The study quantitatively tracked T-cell immune reconstitution after TCRalphabeta/CD19-depleted allogeneic hematopoietic cell transplantation in children using TCR repertoire profiling.

Points the paper makes about the study in general: In some patients, the high TCRbeta diversity seen at day 60 was put down to recipient T cells and intrathymic progenitors that had survived conditioning. Over the following months the frequencies of hyperexpanded clones went down, and after one year T-cell counts and TCRbeta diversity were mostly credited to newly produced T cells. The apparently early recovery of alphabetaT-cell counts about two months after transplant reportedly depended on only several hundred rapidly expanded clones that came from non-depleted graft cells.

Spanning cysteine to phenylalanine, the CDR3 consists of 15 amino acids. Just CDR3 DNA is preserved here, 45 bases in frame from base 1. Trimming removed 3 bases from V and 7 bases from J; the gene matches leave 8 bases unexplained. The germline V gene sets CDR1 to SGHAT and CDR2 to FQNNGV. The treatment or condition label, as the study defines it: allogeneic hematopoietic cell transplantation with graft depleted of TCRalphabeta T cells and CD19 B cells. The transplant recipients were children given TCRalphabeta/CD19-depleted allogeneic hematopoietic cell grafts. Only a few counts were recorded for this clonotype. The antigen this receptor binds is unknown. Per-nucleotide qualities are absent, and no much larger clonotype sits a single base away. The library relied on PCR. TCRdb names Illumina HiSeq 2500 as the instrument used. TCR libraries were prepared with molecular barcoding, using unique molecular identifiers to normalize TCRbeta repertoire quantification. TCRdb reprocessing: public reads trimmed at Q25 with fastp, clones called with MiXCR, in-frame beta chains kept. Rows are combined by CDR3 protein, so each entry shows the most common genes and DNA. The sample table records around 960,000 distinct CDR3 sequences; 25% to 35% of these occur just once. More than 25% of the sample lies in the top ten.

This clonotype originated in a boy under three years old who had a stem cell transplant for SCID, so the T cells may come from the graft donor. The specimen comprised PBMCs, mostly from graft donor cells, sampled 360 days after TCRalphabeta/CD19-depleted stem cell transplant. The rearranged chain carries TRBV11-2 and TRBJ2-1; TRBD2 lines up with 8 middle nucleotides. In nucleotides, the sequence is TGTGCCAGCAGCTTCGGGGGGGGGGCTAGAAATGAGCAGTTCTTC. It encodes CASSFGGGARNEQFF. With the rest looked up from the reference TRBV11-2 and TRBJ2-1 genes rather than sequenced, the full variable domain is EAGVAQSPRYKIIEKRQSVAFWCNPISGHATLYWYQQILGQGPKLLIQFQNNGVVDDSQLPKDRFSAERLKGVDSTLKIQPAKLEDSAVYLCASSFGGGARNEQFFGPGTRLTVL.